Presented here are 23 T cell receptor beta chains from one specimen sequenced in a study of T cells in Graves' hyperthyroidism and ophthalmopathy. RNA transcripts were the template for amplifying TCR beta CDR3 regions. The primer set for the first-round RT-PCR of the TCR CDR3 was HTBI. Each CDR3 protein is one row after TCRdb ran MiXCR on the multiplex PCR reads. Among around 690,000 distinct CDR3 sequences listed, less than 25% were seen once. Sequencing was performed on blood. The receptors stem from a man aged 25 to 40 with Graves' ophthalmopathy.

This clonotype was seen at least ten times. This chain links TRBV12-3 or TRBV12-4 with TRBJ2-5; possibly TRBD1 or TRBD2 for D (5 bases each). The CDR3 is 14 residues long. V lost 5 bases and J 0 bases, leaving 10 bases between the germline ends. CDR3 region: CASSDPGHQETQYF. The CDR3 bases are TGTGCCAGCAGTGACCCGGGACACCAAGAGACCCAGTACTTC.

Ten or more counts support this clonotype. The V call is TRBV27, the J call TRBJ1-1; D is possibly TRBD1 (5 bases). Trimming shortened V by 6 bases and J by 2 bases, and 13 bases separated the two germline ends. CDR3 length equals 14 residues. Germline lookup yields CDR1 MNHEY and CDR2 SMNVEV (reference sequence). The CDR3 is CASSLMGRNTEAFF. The CDR3 DNA reads as TGTGCCAGCAGCTTAATGGGACGTAACACTGAAGCTTTCTTT.

The chain carries TRBV6-1 and TRBJ2-7; TRBD1 is a possible D gene (5 bases). This CDR3 spans 14 amino acids. Trimming took off 5 bases at V and 3 bases at J, with 14 bases between the two ends. CDR1 is MNHNS, CDR2 SASEGT, per germline. The CDR3 reads CASSTYKGHYEQYF. CDR3 DNA: TGTGCCAGCAGTACCTACAAGGGGCACTACGAGCAGTACTTC.

This clonotype was observed a few times. V is TRBV9 and J is TRBJ2-3; D might be TRBD2 (6 bases). The CDR3 consists of 16 residues. Trimming removed 3 bases at V and 0 bases at J, with 14 bases between. The germline V gene encodes CDR1 SGDLS and CDR2 YYNGEE. The CDR3 region has the DNA TGTGCCAGCAGCGCCTCGACTAGTCTTAGCACAGATACGCAGTATTTT. It encodes CASSASTSLSTDTQYF.

This clonotype was seen more than once but under ten times. The chain has TRBV6-1 and TRBJ2-7, with D possibly matching TRBD1 (6 bases). The CDR3 has 14 residues. CDR1 MNHNS and CDR2 SASEGT come from the germline V gene. The ends were cut back, 4 bases at V and 3 bases at J, with 13 bases in the middle. CDR3 in amino acids: CASSVRDTYYEQYF. The DNA for the CDR3 is TGTGCCAGCAGTGTACGGGACACTTACTACGAGCAGTACTTC.

This clonotype has at least ten counts. The rearrangement joins TRBV3-1 to TRBJ2-5; D is possibly TRBD1 (7 bases). CDR3 length equals 15 residues. Trimming took 2 bases from V and 2 from J, leaving 12 bases between them. In germline, CDR1 is LGHDT, CDR2 YNNKEL (reference sequence). Written as DNA, the CDR3 is TGTGCCAGCAGCCAATACAGGGGACTGCAAGAGACCCAGTACTTC. Its protein product is CASSQYRGLQETQYF.

V gene TRBV6-5 combines with J gene TRBJ2-1, with TRBD1 identical over 9 bases. The trim removed 2 bases at V and 7 bases at J, leaving 6 bases unmatched. Per the germline V gene, CDR1 is MNHEY and CDR2 is SVGAGI. The CDR3 is 15 residues long. CDR3 sequence reads: CASSYGTGKGNEQFF. In DNA, the CDR3 is TGTGCCAGCAGTTACGGGACAGGGAAGGGGAATGAGCAGTTCTTC.

This clonotype was recorded a few times. The CDR3 DNA is TGTGCCACCAGTACGTGGACTAGCGGGAGTCCAGAGACCCAGTACTTC. It specifies CATSTWTSGSPETQYF. V and J are TRBV24-1 and TRBJ2-5; TRBD2 matches at 13 bases. Germline V gene data show CDR1 as KGHDR and CDR2 as SFDVKD. This CDR3 is 16 amino acids long. V lost 6 bases, J lost 4 bases, and 7 bases stayed unmatched.

The rearrangement joins TRBV6-2 or TRBV6-3 to TRBJ1-6; TRBD1 might be the D (6 bases). V was pared by 0 bases and J by 7 bases, with 19 bases between. The CDR3 spans 18 residues. Per the germline V gene, CDR1 is MNHEY and CDR2 is SVGEGT. The CDR3 sequence: CASSYSQGLDRTNSPLHF. For the CDR3, the DNA is TGTGCCAGCAGTTACTCGCAAGGCCTCGACAGGACAAATTCACCCCTCCACTTT.

The chain is built from TRBV28 and TRBJ2-5; D is uncertain. Trimming took 8 bases from V and 1 from J, leaving 11 bases between them. This CDR3 has 13 residues. CDR1 is MDHEN, CDR2 SYDVKM, per germline. The CDR3 DNA reads as TGTGCCAGCTCCACGGGCTTCCAAGAGACCCAGTACTTC. It codes for CASSTGFQETQYF.

This clonotype was observed at least ten times. The J gene is TRBJ2-1, the V gene TRBV2, with D tentatively TRBD2 (5 bases). CDR1 and CDR2 from the germline V gene are SNHLY and FYNNEI. The CDR3 is made up of 12 amino acids. V was cut by 5 bases and J by 9 bases, with 11 bases left in between. The CDR3 is CASSLTSREQFF. The CDR3 coding sequence is TGTGCCAGCAGTTTAACTAGTCGTGAGCAGTTCTTC.

This clonotype was seen only a few times. This chain uses TRBV7-9 with TRBJ1-4, with D perhaps TRBD1 (5 bases). The CDR3 totals 15 residues. Germline-derived CDR1 and CDR2 are SEHNR and FQNEAQ (reference sequence). V lost 4 bases and J 5 bases, leaving 14 bases between the germline ends. The CDR3 here is CASSYISGGNEKLFF. The DNA for the CDR3 is TGTGCCAGCAGCTACATTTCCGGGGGGAATGAAAAACTGTTTTTT.

This clonotype came up a few times. In nucleotides, the CDR3 is TGTGCCAGCAGGCTGCCCGGGAGCTCTGGGGCCAACGTCCTGACTTTC. Protein product: CASRLPGSSGANVLTF. This rearrangement joins TRBV14 to TRBJ2-6; tentatively, D is TRBD2 (6 bases). The germline CDR1 and CDR2 sequences are SGHDN and FVKESK. The CDR3 consists of 16 residues. V lost 6 bases to trimming and J lost 0 bases, with 12 bases between them.

This clonotype was counted many times. This chain connects TRBV2 to TRBJ2-7; D remains unclear. The CDR3 covers 13 residues. V gave up 4 bases and J gave up 7 bases, with 14 bases separating them. Germline assignment: CDR1 SNHLY and CDR2 FYNNEI. The CDR3 DNA sequence: TGTGCCAGCAGTGGGCGCACCGAAGGGGAGCAGTACTTC. It is translated as CASSGRTEGEQYF.

The J gene is TRBJ2-1, the V gene TRBV7-9; 11 nucleotides agree with TRBD2. Trimming removed 4 bases from V and 1 base from J; junction bases left unmatched: 9. The CDR3 is 18 residues long. The germline V gene has CDR1 SEHNR and CDR2 FQNEAQ (reference sequence). Here the CDR3 reads CASSSALAGGLSYNEQFF. CDR3 sequence (DNA): TGTGCCAGCAGCTCCGCTCTAGCGGGAGGCCTTTCCTACAATGAGCAGTTCTTC. Based on the CDR3 plus reference TRBV7-9 and TRBJ2-1, the full variable domain is DTGVSQNPRHKITKRGQNVTFRCDPISEHNRLYWYRQTLGQGPEFLTYFQNEAQLEKSRLLSDRFSAERPKGSFSTLEIQRTEQGDSAMYLCASSSALAGGLSYNEQFFGPGTRLTVL.

The chain uses TRBV6-2 or TRBV6-3 and TRBJ2-5, with D unresolved. Germline CDR1 MNHEY, CDR2 SVGEGT. V was trimmed by 5 bases and J by 8 bases, leaving 12 bases between them. This CDR3 spans 12 amino acids. CDR3 residues: CASSARVGTQYF. CDR3 nucleotides: TGTGCCAGCAGTGCCCGGGTTGGAACCCAGTACTTC.

This clonotype came up a few times. The genes are TRBV28 and TRBJ2-3, with 7 bases fitting TRBD2. The trim removed 0 bases at V and 6 bases at J, leaving 3 bases unmatched. Germline lookup yields CDR1 MDHEN and CDR2 SYDVKM. The CDR3 covers 14 residues. The CDR3 sequence is CASSLWRERDTQYF. CDR3 nucleotide sequence: TGTGCCAGCAGTTTATGGCGGGAGAGGGATACGCAGTATTTT.

This clonotype came up a few times. This chain links TRBV6-5 with TRBJ1-5; D not resolved. V was cut by 2 bases and J by 3 bases, with 14 bases left in between. CDR3 length equals 16 residues. Germline V lookup: CDR1 MNHEY, CDR2 SVGAGI. The CDR3 DNA is TGTGCCAGCAGTTACCCATCAGTCGGATCCAATCAGCCCCAGCATTTT. Translating it yields CASSYPSVGSNQPQHF.

The rearrangement links TRBV24-1 to TRBJ1-1; 7 positions agree with TRBD1. Germline V gene data show CDR1 as KGHDR and CDR2 as SFDVKD. CDR3 length: 15 amino acids. V lost 2 bases, J lost 7 bases, and 9 bases stayed unmatched. CDR3 DNA: TGTGCCACCAGTGATTCAGGTAAGGGGGCTGGTGAAGCTTTCTTT. Translated, it gives CATSDSGKGAGEAFF.

At least ten counts were recorded for this clonotype. The gene calls are TRBV2 and TRBJ2-7, with D hard to call. CDR1 is SNHLY and CDR2 is FYNNEI in the germline V gene. V lost 6 bases to trimming and J lost 0 bases, with 12 bases between them. CDR3 length: 14 amino acids. For the CDR3, the DNA is TGTGCCAGCAGCGTACAGTGGAGCTCCTACGAGCAGTACTTC. This gives the protein CASSVQWSSYEQYF.

This clonotype was counted many times. The chain couples TRBV5-1 to TRBJ2-1; 7 positions agree with TRBD2. The J segment lost 2 bases and the V segment lost 0 bases, leaving 2 bases of the junction unmatched. CDR1 is SGHRS, CDR2 YFSETQ, per germline. The CDR3 length is 15 residues. CDR3 coding DNA: TGCGCCAGCAGCTTGGGCGGGAGACCCTACAATGAGCAGTTCTTC. Its protein is CASSLGGRPYNEQFF.

This chain uses TRBV6-5 with TRBJ1-1; D is uncertain. CDR3 length: 14 residues. Deletions cut 2 bases from V and 5 bases from J, with 12 bases between. Germline CDR1 MNHEY, CDR2 SVGAGI. The CDR3 region has the DNA TGTGCCAGCAGTTACCCCGAGTGGCGGACTGAAGCTTTCTTT. Residues: CASSYPEWRTEAFF.

This clonotype was counted ten times or more. The rearrangement links TRBV7-8 to TRBJ2-1; D tentatively reads TRBD1 or TRBD2 (6 bases each). Germline lookup yields CDR1 SGHVS and CDR2 FQNEAQ. Trimming removed 5 bases from V and 10 bases from J, with 15 bases in between. The length of the CDR3 is 13 residues. CDR3 DNA: TGTGCCAGCAGCACCCTCGGGGGCCGCGAGCAGTTCTTC. Encoded protein: CASSTLGGREQFF.